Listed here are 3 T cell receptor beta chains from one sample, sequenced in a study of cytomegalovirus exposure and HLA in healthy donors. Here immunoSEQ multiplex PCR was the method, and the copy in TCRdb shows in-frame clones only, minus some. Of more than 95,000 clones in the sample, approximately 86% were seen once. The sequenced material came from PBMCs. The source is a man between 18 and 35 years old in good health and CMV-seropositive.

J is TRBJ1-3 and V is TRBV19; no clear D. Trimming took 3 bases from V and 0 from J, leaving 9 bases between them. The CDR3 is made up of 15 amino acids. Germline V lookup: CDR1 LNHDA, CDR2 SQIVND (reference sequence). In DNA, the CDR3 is TGTGCCAGTAGTATCGCGGCATTCTCTGGAAACACCATATATTTT. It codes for CASSIAAFSGNTIYF.

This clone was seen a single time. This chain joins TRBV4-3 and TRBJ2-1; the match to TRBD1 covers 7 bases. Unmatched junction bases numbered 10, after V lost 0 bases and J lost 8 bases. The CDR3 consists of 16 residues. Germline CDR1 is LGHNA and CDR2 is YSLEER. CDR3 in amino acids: CASSQDYARQGDEQFF. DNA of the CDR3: TGCGCCAGCAGCCAAGATTACGCCCGACAGGGTGATGAGCAGTTCTTC.

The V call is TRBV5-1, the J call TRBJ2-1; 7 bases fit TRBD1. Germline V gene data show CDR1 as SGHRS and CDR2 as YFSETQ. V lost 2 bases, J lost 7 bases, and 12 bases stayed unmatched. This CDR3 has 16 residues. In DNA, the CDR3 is TGCGCCAGCAGCTTCCTTTCAGGGGGTGTAGCAAATGAGCAGTTCTTC. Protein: CASSFLSGGVANEQFF.